Listed below are T cell receptor beta chains from one sample, sequenced in a study of T-cell reconstitution after alpha-beta-depleted transplantation in children. TCRdb re-analysed the PCR reads in MiXCR, keeping a single row per CDR3 protein. Of about 130,000 distinct CDR3 sequences detected, roughly 10% appear once; the ten largest clones hold 20% to 30%. This sample comprised PBMCs, mostly from graft donor cells, obtained 180 days after TCRalphabeta/CD19-depleted stem cell transplant. These receptors were taken from a girl under three years old who had a stem cell transplant for combined immunodeficiency, so the T cells may come from the graft donor. The CDR3 runs from the conserved cysteine through the conserved F or W. Each record gives: D gene, J gene, V gene, clone size, CDR3 DNA, CDR3 protein. A D gene is named only where the DNA matches it firmly. Only part of the rows carry a size: once, few, many, or a class if the clone is expanded.

TRBD1 | TRBJ2-7 | TRBV7-8 | few | TGTGCCAGCAGCTCCGGGACAGGGTCAGTCGAGCAGTACTTC | CASSSGTGSVEQYF
. | TRBJ2-3 | TRBV9 | . | TGTGCCAGCAGCGTAACCTCCCGGGGCGCCCACACAGATACGCAGTATTTT | CASSVTSRGAHTDTQYF
. | TRBJ2-5 | TRBV18 | few | TGTGCCAGCTCACGAGGGAGAGAAGAGACCCAGTACTTC | CASSRGREETQYF
. | TRBJ2-3 | TRBV5-1 | many | TGCGCCAGCAGCCACGACAGGTACACAGATACGCAGTATTTT | CASSHDRYTDTQYF
. | TRBJ2-2 | TRBV6-2/TRBV6-3 | many | TGTGCCAGCAGTTACTCGATAGGGCCCGGGGAGCTGTTTTTT | CASSYSIGPGELFF
TRBD1 | TRBJ1-6 | TRBV20-1 | many | TGCAGTGCTTCCAGACAGGGGAAAGGTTCACCCCTCCACTTT | CSASRQGKGSPLHF
. | TRBJ1-2 | TRBV11-2 | . | TGTGCCAGCAGCTTAGAATTCGACTGGAGTCCTAACTATGGCTACACCTTC | CASSLEFDWSPNYGYTF
TRBD2 | TRBJ2-3 | TRBV20-1 | . | TGCAGTGCTACGAGACTAGCGGGAGGGCCGAGCACAGATACGCAGTATTTT | CSATRLAGGPSTDTQYF
TRBD1 | TRBJ1-6 | TRBV6-1 | many | TGTGCCAGCAGACAGGGGGAAGTGGGTTCACCCCTCCACTTT | CASRQGEVGSPLHF
. | TRBJ2-3 | TRBV13 | . | TGTGCCAGCAGCCTCCTGGGCCCCTCCACAGATACGCAGTATTTT | CASSLLGPSTDTQYF
. | TRBJ2-7 | TRBV7-9 | . | TGTGCCAGCCGCTTAACGACACGTGAGCAGTACTTT | CASRLTTREQYF
. | TRBJ1-5 | TRBV20-1 | . | TGCAGTGCTAGAGAGGTTATCGGATTCAATCAGCCCCAGCATTTT | CSAREVIGFNQPQHF
. | TRBJ2-6 | TRBV6-5 | . | TGTGCCAGCAGTTACAGGATCGCTGGGGCCAACGTCCTGACTTTC | CASSYRIAGANVLTF
. | TRBJ2-1 | TRBV5-1 | . | TGCGCCAGCAGCTTGGTTCAGGGGGGAAATGAGCAGTTCTTC | CASSLVQGGNEQFF
. | TRBJ2-5 | TRBV5-1 | . | TGCGCCAGCAGCGACCCGGGCAACCAAGAGACCCAGTACTTC | CASSDPGNQETQYF
TRBD2 | TRBJ2-1 | TRBV2 | . | TGTACCATCAGTTTCGGACTAGCGGGAACCTTCTCCTACAATGAGCAGTTCTTC | CTISFGLAGTFSYNEQFF
. | TRBJ1-5 | TRBV12-3/TRBV12-4 | medium-sized | TGTGCCAGCAGTTTAGGGTTTTCATTTCAGCCCCAGCATTTT | CASSLGFSFQPQHF
TRBD2 | TRBJ2-1 | TRBV29-1 | many | TGCAGCCTTCAGAGGGGACTAACGAGGGAGCAGTTCTTC | CSLQRGLTREQFF
. | TRBJ2-5 | TRBV20-1 | . | TGCAGTGCTAGAGATCTGTTAGGGTACCAAGAGACCCAGTACTTC | CSARDLLGYQETQYF
TRBD1 | TRBJ1-2 | TRBV20-1 | few | TGCAGTGCTGCCCGGGACAGGGCCCTCTATGGCTACACCTTC | CSAARDRALYGYTF
. | TRBJ1-2 | TRBV6-1 | . | TGTGCCAGCACTGAACAGGGAGCCCACTATGGCTACACCTTC | CASTEQGAHYGYTF
. | TRBJ2-1 | TRBV3-1 | . | TGTGCCAGCAGTTCCACCGGGACCCGCAATGAGCAGTTCTTC | CASSSTGTRNEQFF
. | TRBJ2-7 | TRBV19 | . | TGTGCCTGGAGTGTAGATCTAGCGACCGAGCAGTACTTC | CAWSVDLATEQYF
. | TRBJ1-3 | TRBV10-3 | few | TGTGCCATCAGTGAGTCGCGGGGGTCTGGAAACACCATATATTTT | CAISESRGSGNTIYF
. | TRBJ2-7 | TRBV12-3/TRBV12-4 | . | TGTGCCAGCAGAGTCGGGTCCTACGAGCAGTACTTC | CASRVGSYEQYF
TRBD2 | TRBJ2-1 | TRBV20-1 | few | TGCAGTGCTAGCCTAGCGGGAGGCTCCAACGGAAATGAGCAGTTCTTC | CSASLAGGSNGNEQFF
. | TRBJ2-2 | TRBV6-1 | . | TGTGCCAGCAGTGACCGACTGATAATTCCGAACACCGGGGAGCTGTTTTTT | CASSDRLIIPNTGELFF
TRBD1 | TRBJ2-2 | TRBV7-9 | few | TGTGCCAGCACCGGCTTCGACAGGGGGCCTCCCGGGGAGCTGTTTTTT | CASTGFDRGPPGELFF
. | TRBJ1-4 | TRBV28 | . | TGTGCCAGCAGTTTAAATCTCGGGGTCTATGAAAAACTGTTTTTT | CASSLNLGVYEKLFF
. | TRBJ1-5 | TRBV6-5 | . | TGTGCCAGCCCCACCGGCCCCTGGGGTTACAATCAGCCCCAGCATTTT | CASPTGPWGYNQPQHF
. | TRBJ2-7 | TRBV5-1 | . | TGCGCCAGCAGCCGGGGGTTCAACGAGCAGTACTTC | CASSRGFNEQYF
. | TRBJ2-1 | TRBV7-9 | few | TGTGCCAGCAGCTTAGCGGTGGGGGGACCCTACAATGAGCAGTTCTTC | CASSLAVGGPYNEQFF
TRBD2 | TRBJ2-7 | TRBV3-1 | once | TGTGCCAGCACCCAAGGCCTTAGCGGGAGGGCCCACTACGAGCAGTACTTC | CASTQGLSGRAHYEQYF
. | TRBJ2-7 | TRBV29-1 | many | TGCAGCGTCCTTAAGGGGGCTAGCGGTTACGAGCAGTACTTC | CSVLKGASGYEQYF
. | TRBJ2-5 | TRBV7-2 | few | TGTGCCAGCAGCATCGGCCTGGGACAAGGATGGGAGACCCAGTACTTC | CASSIGLGQGWETQYF
. | TRBJ2-1 | TRBV5-6 | few | TGTGCCAGCAGGGCCGCCTACCCGGGTGAGCAGTTCTTC | CASRAAYPGEQFF
TRBD1 | TRBJ1-1 | TRBV6-1 | . | TGTGCCAGCAGTCCTTGGACAGGGGGCGCCCGGGGGACTGAAGCTTTCTTT | CASSPWTGGARGTEAFF
. | TRBJ1-3 | TRBV5-1 | many | TGCGCCAGCAGCTCTACTGGACGTGGCTCTGGAAACACCATATATTTT | CASSSTGRGSGNTIYF
. | TRBJ2-1 | TRBV29-1 | . | TGCAGCGTTGAAACTATCCATGTATACAATGAGCAGTTCTTC | CSVETIHVYNEQFF
. | TRBJ2-7 | TRBV12-3/TRBV12-4 | . | TGTGCCAGCAGTTTGACAGGCCCGGCGTCCTACGAGCAGTACTTC | CASSLTGPASYEQYF
. | TRBJ1-2 | TRBV6-2/TRBV6-3 | many | TGTGCCAGCAGTTCGGGGGGCTATGGCTACACCTTC | CASSSGGYGYTF
TRBD2 | TRBJ2-7 | TRBV3-1 | . | TGTGCCAGCAGCCAACCGGCGTTAGCGGGACTCTCCTACGAGCAGTACTTC | CASSQPALAGLSYEQYF
TRBD2 | TRBJ2-7 | TRBV7-2 | few | TGTGCCAGCAGCTTAGCAGTTAGCGGGGGGGCGTACGAGCAGTACTTC | CASSLAVSGGAYEQYF
TRBD2 | TRBJ2-3 | TRBV4-3 | . | TGCGCCAGCAGCCACTTAGCGGGAGGAAGCACAGATACGCAGTATTTT | CASSHLAGGSTDTQYF
TRBD2 | TRBJ2-7 | TRBV20-1 | . | TGCAGTGGGAGTGGGCGGGGAGGGTACGAGCAGTACTTC | CSGSGRGGYEQYF